The subject of this entry is one T cell receptor beta chain. No antigen is known for it. V lost 4 bases and J lost 8, with 20 bases in between. This CDR3 has 16 residues. The V gene's germline CDR1 is MNHNY and CDR2 SVGAGI (reference sequence). The source of the sample is a study of shared clonotypes between healthy human individuals. General observations from the study: Four donors shared about 4.5% of their naive CD4 clonotypes. A generally larger estimated richness was seen in naive subsets than in memory subsets.

There were only Caucasian adults among the donors, and all lived in Nashville, Tennessee. Genomic DNA per cell subset filled all wells of several immunoSEQ plates. Only in-frame clones appear in the TCRdb table, and some are missing; sequencing was by immunoSEQ multiplex PCR. The profile shows approximately 530,000 clones, 90% to 96% of them singletons. Sequencing was performed on naive CD4+ T cells sorted from blood. The subset: CD45RA+ positively selected. This chain links TRBV6-6 with TRBJ1-4; D call uncertain. This TCR was recovered from a woman aged 30 to 39 in good health. DNA of the CDR3: TGTGCCAGCAGTTTGAAAGACGCCACCCGCGGGGAAAAACTGTTTTTT. Translating it yields CASSLKDATRGEKLFF.